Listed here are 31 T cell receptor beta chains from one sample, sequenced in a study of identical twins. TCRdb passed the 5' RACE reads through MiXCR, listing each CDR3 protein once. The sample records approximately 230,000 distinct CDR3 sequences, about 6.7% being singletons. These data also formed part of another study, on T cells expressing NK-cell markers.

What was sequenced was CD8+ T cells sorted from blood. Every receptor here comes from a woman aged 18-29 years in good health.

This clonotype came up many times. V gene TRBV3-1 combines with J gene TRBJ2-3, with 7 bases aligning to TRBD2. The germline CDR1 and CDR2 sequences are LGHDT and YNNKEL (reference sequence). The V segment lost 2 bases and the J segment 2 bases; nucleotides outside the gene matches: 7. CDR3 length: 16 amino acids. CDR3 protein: CASSQRPGTITDTQYF. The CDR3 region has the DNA TGTGCCAGCAGCCAACGTCCCGGGACTATCACAGATACGCAGTATTTT.

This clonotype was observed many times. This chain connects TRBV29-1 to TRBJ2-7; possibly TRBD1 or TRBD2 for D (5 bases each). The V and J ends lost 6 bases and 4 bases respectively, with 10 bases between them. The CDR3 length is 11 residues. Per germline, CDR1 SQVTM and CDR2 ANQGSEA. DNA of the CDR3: TGCAGCGTCCCCGGGGCGTACGAGCAGTACTTC. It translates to CSVPGAYEQYF.

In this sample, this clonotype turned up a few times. CDR3 loop: CATSPSLAGVADTQYF. The CDR3 DNA is TGTGCCACCAGCCCGTCACTAGCGGGAGTGGCAGATACGCAGTATTTT. The V call is TRBV15, the J call TRBJ2-3, with 11 positions matching TRBD2. The germline V gene encodes CDR1 LNHNV and CDR2 YYDKDF (reference sequence). The CDR3 sequence is 16 residues long. Germline trimming cut 5 bases from V and 4 bases from J; bases unmatched to any gene: 8.

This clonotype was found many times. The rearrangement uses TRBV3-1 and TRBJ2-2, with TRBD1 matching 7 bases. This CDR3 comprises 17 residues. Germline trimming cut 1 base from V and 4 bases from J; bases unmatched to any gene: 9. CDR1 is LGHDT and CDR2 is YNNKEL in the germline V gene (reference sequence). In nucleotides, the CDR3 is TGTGCCAGCAGCCAAGTTCCTAGGGGGCGGAGCACCGGGGAGCTGTTTTTT. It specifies CASSQVPRGRSTGELFF.

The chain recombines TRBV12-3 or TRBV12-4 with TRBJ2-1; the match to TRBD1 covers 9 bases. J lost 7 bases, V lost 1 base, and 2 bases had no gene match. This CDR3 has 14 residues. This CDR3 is CASSLGQGDNEQFF. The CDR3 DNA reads TGTGCCAGCAGTTTAGGACAGGGGGATAATGAGCAGTTCTTC.

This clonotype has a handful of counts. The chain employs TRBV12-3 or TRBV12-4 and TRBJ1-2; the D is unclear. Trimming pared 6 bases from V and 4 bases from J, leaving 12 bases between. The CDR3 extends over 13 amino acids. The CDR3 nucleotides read TGTGCCAGCAGCCGGACGGCCGGCTATGGCTACACCTTC. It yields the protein CASSRTAGYGYTF.

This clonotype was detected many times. For the CDR3, the DNA is TGTGCCAGCAGCCAAGTTCCGGGTCTAGATACGCAGTATTTT. This sequence encodes CASSQVPGLDTQYF. The chain carries TRBV3-1 and TRBJ2-3; D uncertain. Trimming removed 1 base at V and 5 bases at J, with 10 bases between. CDR1 and CDR2 (germline): LGHDT, YNNKEL (reference sequence). The CDR3 runs 14 residues.

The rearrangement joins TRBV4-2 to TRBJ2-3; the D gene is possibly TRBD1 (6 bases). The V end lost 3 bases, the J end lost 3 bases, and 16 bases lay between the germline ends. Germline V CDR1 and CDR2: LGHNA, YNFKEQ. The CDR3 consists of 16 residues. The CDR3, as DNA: TGTGCCAGCAGCCAGGAGATGTACAGGGCTACAGATACGCAGTATTTT. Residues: CASSQEMYRATDTQYF.

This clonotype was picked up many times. CDR3 nucleotide sequence: TGCGCCAGCAGTGGAACCCTAGCGGTCACAGATACGCAGTATTTT. Translation gives CASSGTLAVTDTQYF. The chain has TRBV10-1 and TRBJ2-3; 7 bases are shared with TRBD2. J was trimmed by 2 bases and V by 4 bases; bases with no gene match: 6. CDR1 and CDR2 from the germline V gene are WNHNN and SYGVQD (reference sequence). The CDR3 has 15 amino acids.

DNA for the CDR3: TGTGCCAGCAGCCAAACGCCAGGGGGTCTACAGCCCCAGCATTTT. Protein: CASSQTPGGLQPQHF. The chain recombines TRBV7-9 with TRBJ1-5, with TRBD1 matching over 7 bases. Unmatched junction bases numbered 11, after V lost 5 bases and J lost 7 bases. The CDR3 contains 15 residues. Germline assignment: CDR1 SEHNR and CDR2 FQNEAQ (reference sequence).

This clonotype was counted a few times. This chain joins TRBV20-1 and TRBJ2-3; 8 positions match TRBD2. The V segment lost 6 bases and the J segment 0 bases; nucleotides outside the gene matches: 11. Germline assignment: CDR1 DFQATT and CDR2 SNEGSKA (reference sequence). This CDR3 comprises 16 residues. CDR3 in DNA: TGCAGTGCGACTCTAGCGGGTGTCACTAGCACAGATACGCAGTATTTT. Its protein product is CSATLAGVTSTDTQYF.

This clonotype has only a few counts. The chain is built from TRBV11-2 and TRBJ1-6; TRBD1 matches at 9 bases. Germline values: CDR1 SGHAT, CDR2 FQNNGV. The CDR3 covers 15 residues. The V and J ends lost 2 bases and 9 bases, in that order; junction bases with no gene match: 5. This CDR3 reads CASSLRDRDGSPLHF. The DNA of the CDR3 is TGTGCCAGCAGCTTAAGGGACAGGGATGGTTCACCCCTCCACTTT.

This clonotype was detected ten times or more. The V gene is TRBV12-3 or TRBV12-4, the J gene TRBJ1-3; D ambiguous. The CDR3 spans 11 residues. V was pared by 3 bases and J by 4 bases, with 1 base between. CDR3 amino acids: CASSFGNTIYF. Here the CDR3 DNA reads TGTGCCAGCAGTTTCGGAAACACCATATATTTT.

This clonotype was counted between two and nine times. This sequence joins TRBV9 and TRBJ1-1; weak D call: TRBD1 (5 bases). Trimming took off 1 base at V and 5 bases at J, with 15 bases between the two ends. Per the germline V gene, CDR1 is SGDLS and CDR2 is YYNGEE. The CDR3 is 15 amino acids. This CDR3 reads CASSVWGTVGTEAFF. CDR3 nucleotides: TGTGCCAGCAGCGTATGGGGGACGGTTGGAACTGAAGCTTTCTTT.

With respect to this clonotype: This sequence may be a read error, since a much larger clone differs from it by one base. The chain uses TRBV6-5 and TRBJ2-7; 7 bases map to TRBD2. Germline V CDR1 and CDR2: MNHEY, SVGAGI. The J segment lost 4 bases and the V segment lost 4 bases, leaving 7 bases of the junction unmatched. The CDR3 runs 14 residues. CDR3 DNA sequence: TGTGCCAGCAGTTGCTCGACCGGGGGGTACGAGCAGTACTTC. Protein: CASSCSTGGYEQYF.

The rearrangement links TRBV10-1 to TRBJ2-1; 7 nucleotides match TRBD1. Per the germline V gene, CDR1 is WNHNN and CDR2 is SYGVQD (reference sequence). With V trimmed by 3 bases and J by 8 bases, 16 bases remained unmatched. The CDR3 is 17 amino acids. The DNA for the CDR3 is TGCGCCAGCAGTGACTTGACCGGGACAGCTGGAACGGATGAGCAGTTCTTC. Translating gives CASSDLTGTAGTDEQFF.

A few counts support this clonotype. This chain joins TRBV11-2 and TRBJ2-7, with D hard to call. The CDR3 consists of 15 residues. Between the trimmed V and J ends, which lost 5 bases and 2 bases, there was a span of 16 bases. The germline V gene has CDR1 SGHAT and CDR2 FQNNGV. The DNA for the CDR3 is TGTGCCAGCAGCCCCGACCGACGGCTTCCCTACGAGCAGTACTTC. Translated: CASSPDRRLPYEQYF.

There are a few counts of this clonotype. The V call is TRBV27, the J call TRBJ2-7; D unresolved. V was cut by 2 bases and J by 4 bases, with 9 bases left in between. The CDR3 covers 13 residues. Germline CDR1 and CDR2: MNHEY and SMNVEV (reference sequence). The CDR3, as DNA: TGTGCCAGCAGTTTACGTGACGGATACGAGCAGTACTTC. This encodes CASSLRDGYEQYF.

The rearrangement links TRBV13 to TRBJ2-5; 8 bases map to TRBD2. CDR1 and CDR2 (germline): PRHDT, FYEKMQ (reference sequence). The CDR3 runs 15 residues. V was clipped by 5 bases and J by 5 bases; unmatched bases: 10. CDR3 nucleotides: TGTGCCAGCAGCCAATCTCGGGAGGGCCACGAGACCCAGTACTTC. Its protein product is CASSQSREGHETQYF.

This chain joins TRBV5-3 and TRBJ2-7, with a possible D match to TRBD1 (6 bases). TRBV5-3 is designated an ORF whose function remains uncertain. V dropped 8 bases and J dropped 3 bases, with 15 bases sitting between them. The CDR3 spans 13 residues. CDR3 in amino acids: CASGLGDNYEQYF. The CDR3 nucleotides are TGTGCCAGCGGCCTCGGGGACAACTACGAGCAGTACTTC.

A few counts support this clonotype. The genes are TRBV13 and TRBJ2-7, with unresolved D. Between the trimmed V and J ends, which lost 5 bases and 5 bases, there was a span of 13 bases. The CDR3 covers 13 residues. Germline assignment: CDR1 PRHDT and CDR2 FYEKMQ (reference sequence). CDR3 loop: CASSPDQGHEQYF. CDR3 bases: TGTGCCAGCAGCCCGGACCAAGGTCACGAGCAGTACTTC.

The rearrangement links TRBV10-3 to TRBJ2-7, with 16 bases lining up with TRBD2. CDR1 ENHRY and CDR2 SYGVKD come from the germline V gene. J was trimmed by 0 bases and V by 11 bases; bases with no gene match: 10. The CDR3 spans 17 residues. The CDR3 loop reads CAGVGTSGGDRSYEQYF. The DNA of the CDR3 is TGTGCCGGGGTCGGGACTAGCGGGGGGGACCGCTCCTACGAGCAGTACTTC.

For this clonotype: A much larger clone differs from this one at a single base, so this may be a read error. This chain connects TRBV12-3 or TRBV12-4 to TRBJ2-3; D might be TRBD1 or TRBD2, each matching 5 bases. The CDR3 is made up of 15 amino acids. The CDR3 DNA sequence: TGTACCAGCAGACGTCGGGACGGACGCACAGATACGCAGTATTTT. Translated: CTSRRRDGRTDTQYF.

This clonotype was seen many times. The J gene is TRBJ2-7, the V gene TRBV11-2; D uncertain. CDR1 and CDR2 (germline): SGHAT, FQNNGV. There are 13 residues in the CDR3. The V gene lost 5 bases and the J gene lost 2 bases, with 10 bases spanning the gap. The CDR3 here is CASSLAVAYEQYF. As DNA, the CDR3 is TGTGCCAGCAGCCTCGCGGTTGCCTACGAGCAGTACTTC.

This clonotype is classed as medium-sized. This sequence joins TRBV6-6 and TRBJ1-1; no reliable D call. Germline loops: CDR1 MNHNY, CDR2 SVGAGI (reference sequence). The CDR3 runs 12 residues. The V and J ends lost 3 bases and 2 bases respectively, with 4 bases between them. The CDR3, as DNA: TGTGCCAGCAGTTATACAAACACTGAAGCTTTCTTT. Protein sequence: CASSYTNTEAFF.

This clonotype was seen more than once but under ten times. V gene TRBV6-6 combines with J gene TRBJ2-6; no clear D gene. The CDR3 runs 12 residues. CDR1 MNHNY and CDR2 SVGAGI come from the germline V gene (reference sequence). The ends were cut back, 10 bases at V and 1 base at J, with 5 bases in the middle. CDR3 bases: TGTGCCACCCCTTCTGGGGCCAACGTCCTGACTTTC. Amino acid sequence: CATPSGANVLTF.

The CDR3 DNA is TGTGCCAGCAGCGGCGTCGTCGGACAGGGGAGGGGCGAGCAGTACTTC. Translation gives CASSGVVGQGRGEQYF. V gene TRBV7-9 combines with J gene TRBJ2-7, with TRBD1 matching over 9 bases. Germline lookup yields CDR1 SEHNR and CDR2 FQNEAQ (reference sequence). Trimming took 5 bases from V and 6 from J; bases not matched to a gene: 14. The length of the CDR3 is 16 residues.

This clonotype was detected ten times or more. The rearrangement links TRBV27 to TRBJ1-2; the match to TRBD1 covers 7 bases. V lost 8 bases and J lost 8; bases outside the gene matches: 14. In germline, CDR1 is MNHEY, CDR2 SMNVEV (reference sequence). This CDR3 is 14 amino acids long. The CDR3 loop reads CASSTTTGSFGYTF. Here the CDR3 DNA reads TGTGCCAGCTCGACCACGACAGGGTCGTTCGGCTACACCTTC.

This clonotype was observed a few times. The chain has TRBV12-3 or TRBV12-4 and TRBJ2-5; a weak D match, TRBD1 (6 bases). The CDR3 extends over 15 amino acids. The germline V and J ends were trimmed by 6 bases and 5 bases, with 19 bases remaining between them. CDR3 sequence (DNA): TGTGCCAGCAGCCCCCTCGTTAGAGGACAGGAGACCCAGTACTTC. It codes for CASSPLVRGQETQYF.

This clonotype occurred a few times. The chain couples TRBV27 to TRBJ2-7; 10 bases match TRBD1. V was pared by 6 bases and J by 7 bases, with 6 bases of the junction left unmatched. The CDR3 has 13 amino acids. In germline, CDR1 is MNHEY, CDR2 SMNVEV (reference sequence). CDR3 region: CASRPTGGWEQYF. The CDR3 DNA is TGTGCCAGCAGACCGACAGGGGGCTGGGAGCAGTACTTC.

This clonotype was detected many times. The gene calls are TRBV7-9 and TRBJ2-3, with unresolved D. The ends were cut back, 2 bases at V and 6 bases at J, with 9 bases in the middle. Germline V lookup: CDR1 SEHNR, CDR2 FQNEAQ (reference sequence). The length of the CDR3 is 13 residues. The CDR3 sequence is CASSLPPWDTQYF. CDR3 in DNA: TGTGCCAGCAGCTTACCACCGTGGGATACGCAGTATTTT. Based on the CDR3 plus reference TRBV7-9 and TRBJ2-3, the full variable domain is DTGVSQNPRHKITKRGQNVTFRCDPISEHNRLYWYRQTLGQGPEFLTYFQNEAQLEKSRLLSDRFSAERPKGSFSTLEIQRTEQGDSAMYLCASSLPPWDTQYFGPGTRLTVL.